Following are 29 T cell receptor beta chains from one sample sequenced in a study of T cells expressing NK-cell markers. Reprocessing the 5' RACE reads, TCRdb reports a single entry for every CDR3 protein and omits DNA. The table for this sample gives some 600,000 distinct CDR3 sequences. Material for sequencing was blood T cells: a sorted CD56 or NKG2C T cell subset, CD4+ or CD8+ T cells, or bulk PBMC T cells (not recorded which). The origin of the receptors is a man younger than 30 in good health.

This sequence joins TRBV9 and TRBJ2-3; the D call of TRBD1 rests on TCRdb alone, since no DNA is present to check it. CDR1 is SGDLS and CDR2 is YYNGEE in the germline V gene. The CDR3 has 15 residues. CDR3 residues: CASSGGTGMTDTQYF.

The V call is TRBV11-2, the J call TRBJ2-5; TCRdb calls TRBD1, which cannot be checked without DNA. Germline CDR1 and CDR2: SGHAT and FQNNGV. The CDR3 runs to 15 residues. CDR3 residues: CASSTLTGLGETQYF.

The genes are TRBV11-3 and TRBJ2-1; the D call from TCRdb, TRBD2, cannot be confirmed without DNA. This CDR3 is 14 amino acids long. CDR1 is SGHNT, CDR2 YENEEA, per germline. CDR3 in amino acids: CASSPKRSGNEQFF.

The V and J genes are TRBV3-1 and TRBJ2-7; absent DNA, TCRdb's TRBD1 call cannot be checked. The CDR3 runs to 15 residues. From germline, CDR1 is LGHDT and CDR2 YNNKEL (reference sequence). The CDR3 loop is CASSQGPGRGYEQYF.

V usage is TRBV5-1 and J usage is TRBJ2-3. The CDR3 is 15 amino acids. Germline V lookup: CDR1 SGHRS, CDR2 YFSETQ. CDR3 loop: CASSLANRGTDTQYF.

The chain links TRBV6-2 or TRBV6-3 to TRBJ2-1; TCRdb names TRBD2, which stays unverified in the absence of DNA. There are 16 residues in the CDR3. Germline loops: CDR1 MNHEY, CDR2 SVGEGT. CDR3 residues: CASSFLAGGPGNEQFF.

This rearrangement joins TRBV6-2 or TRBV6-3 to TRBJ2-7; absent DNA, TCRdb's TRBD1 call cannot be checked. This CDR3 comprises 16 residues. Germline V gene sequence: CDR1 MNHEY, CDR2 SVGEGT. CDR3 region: CASSYGGTAISYEQYF.

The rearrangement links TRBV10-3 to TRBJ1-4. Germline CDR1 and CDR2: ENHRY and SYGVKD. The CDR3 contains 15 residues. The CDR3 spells CAIRDSAATNEKLFF.

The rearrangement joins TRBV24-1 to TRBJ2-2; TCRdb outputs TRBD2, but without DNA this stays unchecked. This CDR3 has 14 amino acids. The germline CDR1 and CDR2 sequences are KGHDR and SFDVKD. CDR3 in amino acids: CATSGTSDTGELFF.

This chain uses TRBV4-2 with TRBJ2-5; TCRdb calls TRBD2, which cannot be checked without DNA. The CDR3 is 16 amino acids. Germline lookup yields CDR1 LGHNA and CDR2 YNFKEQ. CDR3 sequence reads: CASSQGRAVLQETQYF.

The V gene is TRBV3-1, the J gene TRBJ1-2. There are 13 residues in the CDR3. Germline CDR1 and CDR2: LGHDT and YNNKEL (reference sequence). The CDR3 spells CASSYTADYGYTF.

The CDR3 sequence: CSAEGSSSYNEQFF. The rearrangement links TRBV20-1 to TRBJ2-1; lacking DNA, the TRBD2 call made by TCRdb goes unchecked. The CDR3 is 14 amino acids. CDR1 is DFQATT, CDR2 SNEGSKA, per germline (reference sequence).

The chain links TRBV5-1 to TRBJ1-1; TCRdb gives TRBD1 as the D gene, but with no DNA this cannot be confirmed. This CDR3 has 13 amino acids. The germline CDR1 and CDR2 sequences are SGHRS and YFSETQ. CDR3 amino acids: CASSRTGDTEAFF.

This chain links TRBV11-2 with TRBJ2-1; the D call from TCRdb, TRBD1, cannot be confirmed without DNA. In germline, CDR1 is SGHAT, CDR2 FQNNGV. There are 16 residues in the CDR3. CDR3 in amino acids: CASSSLDRGGYNEQFF.

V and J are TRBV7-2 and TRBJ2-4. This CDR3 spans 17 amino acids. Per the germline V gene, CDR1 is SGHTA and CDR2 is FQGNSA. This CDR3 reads CASSLVLTPLAKNIQYF.

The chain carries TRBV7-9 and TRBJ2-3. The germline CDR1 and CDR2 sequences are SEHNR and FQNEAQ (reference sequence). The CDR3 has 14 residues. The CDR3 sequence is CASSGGRYTDTQYF.

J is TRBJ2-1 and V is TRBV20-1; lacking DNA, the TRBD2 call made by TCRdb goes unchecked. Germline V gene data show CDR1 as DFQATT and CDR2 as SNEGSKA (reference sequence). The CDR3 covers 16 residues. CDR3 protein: CSASSLAGGGYNEQFF.

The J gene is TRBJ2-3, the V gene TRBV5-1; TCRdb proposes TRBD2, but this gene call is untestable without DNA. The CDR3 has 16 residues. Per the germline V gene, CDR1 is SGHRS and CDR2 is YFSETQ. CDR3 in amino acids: CASRERTSFPSDTQYF.

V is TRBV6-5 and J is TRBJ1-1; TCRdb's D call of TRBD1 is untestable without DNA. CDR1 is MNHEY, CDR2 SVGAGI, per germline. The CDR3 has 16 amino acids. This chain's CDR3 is CASRPATIQGATEAFF.

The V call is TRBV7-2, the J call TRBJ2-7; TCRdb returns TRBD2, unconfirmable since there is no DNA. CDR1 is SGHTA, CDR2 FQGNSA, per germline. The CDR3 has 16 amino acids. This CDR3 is CASSSWTSGRSGEQYF.

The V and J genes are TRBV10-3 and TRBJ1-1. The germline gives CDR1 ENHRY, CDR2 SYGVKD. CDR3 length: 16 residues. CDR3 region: CAISESGVPSTFEAFF.

The CDR3 protein is CASSIAGYTEAFF. J is TRBJ1-1 and V is TRBV19. The CDR3 extends over 13 amino acids. Germline CDR1 is LNHDA and CDR2 is SQIVND (reference sequence).

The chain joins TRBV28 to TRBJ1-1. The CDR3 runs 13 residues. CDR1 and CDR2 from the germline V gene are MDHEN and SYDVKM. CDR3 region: CASSFHGVAEAFF. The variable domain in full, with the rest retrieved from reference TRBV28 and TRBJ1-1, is DVKVTQSSRYLVKRTGEKVFLECVQDMDHENMFWYRQDPGLGLRLIYFSYDVKMKEKGDIPEGYSVSREKKERFSLILESASTNQTSMYLCASSFHGVAEAFFGQGTRLTVV.

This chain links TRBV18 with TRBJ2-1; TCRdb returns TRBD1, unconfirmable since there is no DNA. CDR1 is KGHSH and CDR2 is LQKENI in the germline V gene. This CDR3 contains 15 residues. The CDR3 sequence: CASSPRQGVNNEQFF.

The CDR3 sequence: CSVGRDESSYNEQFF. J is TRBJ2-1 and V is TRBV29-1; TCRdb's D call, TRBD1, is unchecked because there is no DNA. Germline V gene lookup returns CDR1 SQVTM and CDR2 ANQGSEA. CDR3 length equals 15 residues.

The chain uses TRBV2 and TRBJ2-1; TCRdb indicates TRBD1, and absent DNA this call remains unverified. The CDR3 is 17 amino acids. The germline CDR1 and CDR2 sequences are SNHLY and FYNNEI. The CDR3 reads CASRATGGLSSYNEQFF.

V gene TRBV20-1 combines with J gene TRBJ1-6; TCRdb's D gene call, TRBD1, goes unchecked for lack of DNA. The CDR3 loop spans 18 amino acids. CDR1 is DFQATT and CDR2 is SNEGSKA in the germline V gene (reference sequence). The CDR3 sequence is CSASRDRALPSYNSPLHF.

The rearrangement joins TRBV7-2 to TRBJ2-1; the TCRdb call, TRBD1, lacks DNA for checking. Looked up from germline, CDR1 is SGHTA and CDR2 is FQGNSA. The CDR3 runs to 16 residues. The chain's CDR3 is CASSPTGTGSVNEQFF.

The CDR3 is CASSVGASGTQGEQYF. The chain carries TRBV9 and TRBJ2-7; lacking DNA, the TRBD2 call made by TCRdb goes unchecked. This CDR3 region has 16 residues. Germline CDR1 is SGDLS and CDR2 is YYNGEE.